What follows are 10 T cell receptor beta chains derived from one specimen sequenced in a study of naive and memory T cell subsets. The beta constant-region primer was an equimolar mix of two oligonucleotides covering TRBC1 and TRBC2. Nested alpha and beta constant-region primers with the SP2 primer drove four PCR rounds on ligated cDNA. MiXCR, applied by TCRdb to the UMI-ligation and nested PCR reads, yields one record per CDR3 protein. Found here are 120,000 or so distinct CDR3 sequences, around 35% of them singletons; the top ten hold less than 1%. The sequenced sample was central memory CD4+ T cells from blood. The receptors come from a human donor in good health.

This clonotype was observed once. The V call is TRBV3-1, the J call TRBJ2-7; maybe TRBD2 (6 bases). From germline, CDR1 is LGHDT and CDR2 YNNKEL (reference sequence). V dropped 4 bases and J dropped 5 bases, with 15 bases sitting between them. This CDR3 is 14 amino acids long. The CDR3 DNA reads TGTGCCAGCAGCCCCCTCGGGAGAGGGCACGAGCAGTACTTC. Its protein is CASSPLGRGHEQYF.

The chain employs TRBV2 and TRBJ2-7, with 9 bases matching TRBD1. Germline lookup yields CDR1 SNHLY and CDR2 FYNNEI. V lost 3 bases, J lost 1 base, and 7 bases stayed unmatched. The CDR3 has 16 amino acids. In DNA form, the CDR3 reads TGTGCCAGCAGTGACGCTTCCGGGACAGGGTCCTACGAGCAGTACTTC. Translated, it gives CASSDASGTGSYEQYF.

This sequence joins TRBV24-1 and TRBJ2-1; maybe TRBD2 (5 bases). V shed 4 bases and J shed 7 bases, with 10 bases lying between them. The CDR3 sequence is 13 residues long. Germline-derived CDR1 and CDR2 are KGHDR and SFDVKD. Here the CDR3 DNA reads TGTGCCACCAGTGACGCGGACTTAAATGAGCAGTTCTTC. The encoded protein is CATSDADLNEQFF.

This sequence joins TRBV19 and TRBJ1-1; weak D call: TRBD1 (5 bases). V dropped 6 bases and J dropped 3 bases, with 20 bases sitting between them. The CDR3 extends over 16 amino acids. Germline V lookup: CDR1 LNHDA, CDR2 SQIVND (reference sequence). The CDR3 is CASSYAPGNFHTEAFF. The CDR3 DNA reads as TGTGCCAGTAGCTATGCTCCAGGGAATTTTCACACTGAAGCTTTCTTT.

V and J are TRBV19 and TRBJ2-6; perhaps TRBD1 as D (6 bases). Trimming pared 9 bases from V and 2 bases from J, leaving 14 bases between. This CDR3 region has 15 residues. Germline V gives CDR1 LNHDA, CDR2 SQIVND (reference sequence). The CDR3 DNA sequence: TGTGCCAGCTTACCAGGGGTGGCTGGGGCCAACGTCCTGACTTTC. It codes for CASLPGVAGANVLTF. The variable domain in full, completed from reference TRBV19 and TRBJ2-6, reads DGGITQSPKYLFRKEGQNVTLSCEQNLNHDAMYWYRQDPGQGLRLIYYSQIVNDFQKGDIAEGYSVSREKKESFPLTVTSAQKNPTAFYLCASLPGVAGANVLTFGAGSRLTVL.

The chain links TRBV29-1 to TRBJ1-3, with D possibly matching TRBD1 (6 bases). Trimming left V 5 bases short and J 4 bases short, with 9 bases between. CDR3 length: 12 amino acids. Germline CDR1 SQVTM, CDR2 ANQGSEA. This CDR3 is CSVLTGGNTIYF. The CDR3 nucleotides read TGCAGCGTTCTGACAGGCGGAAACACCATATATTTT.

The chain recombines TRBV24-1 with TRBJ2-7; 9 bases line up with TRBD1. The CDR3 covers 16 residues. Germline V gene lookup returns CDR1 KGHDR and CDR2 SFDVKD. V shed 3 bases and J 2 bases; nucleotides not matched to a gene: 7. Here the CDR3 DNA reads TGTGCCACCAGTGATCCCGGGACAGGGAAAACCTACGAGCAGTACTTC. Its protein product is CATSDPGTGKTYEQYF.

The CDR3 protein is CASSVILTGEQFF. The CDR3 DNA is TGTGCCAGCAGCGTGATATTGACGGGAGAGCAGTTCTTC. The chain joins TRBV14 to TRBJ2-1; weak D call: TRBD2 (5 bases). Between the trimmed V and J ends, which lost 5 bases and 10 bases, there was a span of 15 bases. The CDR3 runs 13 residues. Germline values: CDR1 SGHDN, CDR2 FVKESK.

The chain has TRBV9 and TRBJ2-2; D not certain. This CDR3 comprises 13 residues. Germline CDR1 is SGDLS and CDR2 is YYNGEE. V was pared by 4 bases and J by 7 bases, with 11 bases between. The CDR3 bases are TGTGCCAGCAGCTATACCAGAGGCGGGGAGCTGTTTTTT. Translated: CASSYTRGGELFF.

This clonotype was detected only a few times. The J gene is TRBJ2-7, the V gene TRBV27, with 7 bases fitting TRBD1. V was pared by 3 bases and J by 0 bases, with 8 bases of the junction left unmatched. Germline V gene lookup returns CDR1 MNHEY and CDR2 SMNVEV (reference sequence). CDR3 length equals 16 residues. The CDR3 DNA reads TGTGCCAGCAGTTTTACCAACCGGGACAGCTCCTACGAGCAGTACTTC. It specifies CASSFTNRDSSYEQYF.